This T cell receptor (beta chain) was profiled in a study of CD8 T cells in ankylosing spondylitis. Findings and limits, study-wide: One TCR beta motif, made up of several highly homologous variants, appeared characteristic of ankylosing spondylitis blood. Researchers reportedly found disease-linked clones significantly enriched in matched ankylosing spondylitis synovial fluid. Disease-associated clones were CD8+ and fairly uncommon in peripheral blood. Previously reported in reactive arthritis synovial fluid and blood were some of the motif variants.

Note on this clonotype: No antigen is known for it.

5'-RACE, quantitative and with molecular barcodes, yielded the TCR beta libraries. TCRdb itself ran the 5' RACE reads through MiXCR, one entry per CDR3 protein. Altogether around 220,000 distinct CDR3 sequences are present, around 19% being singletons, with the ten largest covering about two fifths. The sequence came from a male donor with ankylosing spondylitis. The specimen sequenced was blood, either unsorted or a sorted T cell fraction (not recorded which).

DNA of the CDR3: TGTGCCAGCAGCCAAAGGGGAGACTTGAACACTGAAGCTTTCTTT. This gives the protein CASSQRGDLNTEAFF. This chain connects TRBV4-2 to TRBJ1-1; D might be TRBD1 (5 bases). The CDR3 loop spans 15 amino acids. V was shortened by 2 bases and J by 0 bases, with 10 bases between the two germline ends. The V gene's germline CDR1 is LGHNA and CDR2 YNFKEQ.